The clone carrying this T cell receptor (beta chain) rates as large. Antigen: not known. These data come from a study of vaccination and CD4 T cells after COVID-19. Background on the study: The peptides that stimulated the cells were overlapping spike peptides from SARS-CoV-2, HCoV-NL63, HCoV-OC43 and HCoV-229E. Control cultures were supplied with a CEFX pool, an HIV-1 Nef pool, or no peptide at all.

Study results and caveats: Analysis of convalescent patients found that 304 of 307 vaccine-specific clones were spike mono-reactive.

At the Johns Hopkins FTIC core, DNA taken from cultured CD4+ T cells was sequenced by way of the Oncomine TCR Beta short-read assay. TCRdb re-derived calls from the PCR reads in MiXCR, one entry per CDR3 protein. The table has some 14,000 distinct CDR3 sequences, about 61% seen once. The sample's treatment: approximately nine-day PBMC culture with coronavirus spike peptide pools or control peptides (ViraFEST assay). TCRs were sequenced by ViraFEST after antigen-specific T cells had been expanded with peptide pools. The CDR3 is made up of 11 amino acids. Germline CDR1 reads DFQATT; CDR2 reads SNEGSKA (reference sequence). V was trimmed by 6 bases and J by 6 bases, leaving 10 bases between them.

The source is a human donor who had recovered from COVID-19. This sequence joins TRBV20-1 and TRBJ2-3; no reliable D call. The sequencing input was CD4+ T cells from blood, cultured in vitro. In DNA, the CDR3 is TGCAGTGCCCCCCAGAGTGATACGCAGTATTTT. This gives the protein CSAPQSDTQYF.